These 20 T cell receptor beta chains share one sample of origin, sequenced in a study of cytomegalovirus exposure and HLA in healthy donors. 13 Jbeta primers and 60 Vbeta primers were used for the PCR. The assay was immunoSEQ multiplex PCR, and TCRdb's table has in-frame clones only and misses some. The sample shows almost 200,000 clones, roughly 77% of them seen only once. The sequenced sample consisted of PBMCs. Receptor source: a male donor in good health and CMV-seropositive.

This clone occurred once. The chain couples TRBV9 to TRBJ2-1; 8 nucleotides line up with TRBD2. Trimming took 5 bases from V and 4 from J; bases not matched to a gene: 8. CDR3 length: 15 residues. Germline values: CDR1 SGDLS, CDR2 YYNGEE. The CDR3 protein is CASSPYPGGYNEQFF. The CDR3 nucleotides read TGTGCCAGCAGTCCTTACCCGGGGGGGTACAATGAGCAGTTCTTC.

The J gene is TRBJ2-2, the V gene TRBV7-3; a possible D gene is TRBD2 (5 bases). The germline V and J ends were trimmed by 2 bases and 4 bases, with 14 bases remaining between them. Germline CDR1 reads SGHTA; CDR2 reads FQGTGA. The CDR3 loop spans 16 amino acids. The CDR3 nucleotides are TGTGCCAGCAGCTTATTCCCACTAGGTTCCACCGGGGAGCTGTTTTTT. Its translation is CASSLFPLGSTGELFF.

Only one count was recorded for this clone. The chain combines TRBV10-3 with TRBJ2-3; D remains unclear. The germline CDR1 and CDR2 sequences are ENHRY and SYGVKD. V gave up 3 bases and J gave up 2 bases, with 6 bases separating them. The CDR3 spans 13 residues. This CDR3 reads CAISDRFTDTQYF. In DNA, the CDR3 is TGTGCCATCAGTGACCGGTTCACAGATACGCAGTATTTT.

The chain links TRBV4-3 to TRBJ2-3; 9 bases map to TRBD2. The CDR3 extends over 15 amino acids. CDR1 and CDR2 (germline): LGHNA, YSLEER. V shed 4 bases and J 0 bases; nucleotides not matched to a gene: 2. In DNA, the CDR3 is TGCGCCAGCAGCCTAGCGGGGGTGAGCACAGATACGCAGTATTTT. Protein sequence: CASSLAGVSTDTQYF.

The genes are TRBV19 and TRBJ2-7, with a weak D call TRBD1 (5 bases). CDR1 is LNHDA, CDR2 SQIVND, per germline (reference sequence). This CDR3 has 15 residues. Trimming removed 3 bases at V and 4 bases at J, with 16 bases between. As DNA, the CDR3 is TGTGCCAGTAGTATGGGAAAGGGGATTTTGTACGAGCAGTACTTC. Amino acids: CASSMGKGILYEQYF.

The chain employs TRBV6-5 and TRBJ1-5; 9 nucleotides line up with TRBD1. The CDR3 is 13 amino acids. The ends lost 7 bases at V and 4 bases at J; junction bases unmatched: 2. Germline-derived CDR1 and CDR2 are MNHEY and SVGAGI. The CDR3 DNA reads as TGTGCCAGCAAACAGGGGGCGAATCAGCCCCAGCATTTT. Encoded protein: CASKQGANQPQHF.

V usage is TRBV19 and J usage is TRBJ1-2; D is undetermined. V lost 5 bases to trimming and J lost 5 bases, with 3 bases between them. The length of the CDR3 is 10 residues. Germline CDR1 reads LNHDA; CDR2 reads SQIVND (reference sequence). The CDR3 DNA reads as TGTGCCAGTAGTCGGTATGGCTACACCTTC. This encodes CASSRYGYTF.

The rearrangement uses TRBV9 and TRBJ2-7; perhaps TRBD1 as D (5 bases). CDR1 and CDR2 (germline): SGDLS, YYNGEE. Between the trimmed V and J ends, which lost 3 bases and 3 bases, there was a span of 13 bases. This CDR3 is built from 14 residues. DNA of the CDR3: TGTGCCAGCAGCGCGGAATTTCAGGGCTACGAGCAGTACTTC. Residues: CASSAEFQGYEQYF.

The J gene is TRBJ1-3, the V gene TRBV7-6; 9 bases line up with TRBD1. The J segment lost 4 bases and the V segment lost 5 bases, leaving 3 bases of the junction unmatched. This CDR3 comprises 14 residues. Germline CDR1 reads SGHVS; CDR2 reads FNYEAQ. CDR3 nucleotides: TGTGCCAGCAGCCCAGGGACAGGGGGAAACACCATATATTTT. This sequence encodes CASSPGTGGNTIYF.

This clone was observed a few times. The rearrangement joins TRBV7-6 to TRBJ1-2, with D tentatively TRBD1 (6 bases). From germline, CDR1 is SGHVS and CDR2 FNYEAQ. The V end lost 5 bases, the J end lost 0 bases, and 13 bases lay between the germline ends. CDR3 length equals 15 residues. CDR3: CASSPVGGANYGYTF. The CDR3 DNA is TGTGCCAGCAGCCCAGTAGGGGGGGCTAACTATGGCTACACCTTC.

This chain joins TRBV7-9 and TRBJ2-7, with TRBD2 identical over 8 bases. CDR1 SEHNR and CDR2 FQNEAQ come from the germline V gene (reference sequence). This CDR3 is 15 amino acids long. The V and J ends lost 5 bases and 2 bases, in that order; junction bases with no gene match: 8. CDR3 sequence: CASSVYSGATYEQYF. CDR3 bases: TGTGCCAGCAGCGTATATAGCGGGGCGACCTACGAGCAGTACTTC.

The chain uses TRBV6-5 and TRBJ1-1; a possible D gene is TRBD1 (6 bases). The CDR3 covers 13 residues. Germline lookup yields CDR1 MNHEY and CDR2 SVGAGI. Trimming cost V 6 bases and J 8 bases, with 16 bases left between them. The CDR3 region has the DNA TGTGCCAGCAGGCTACAGGGTGGGGTGGAAGCTTTCTTT. Translating it yields CASRLQGGVEAFF.

The chain joins TRBV4-2 to TRBJ2-5, with D maybe TRBD1 (7 bases). V was pared by 8 bases and J by 1 base, with 14 bases between. From germline, CDR1 is LGHNA and CDR2 YNFKEQ. The CDR3 is made up of 14 amino acids. CDR3 amino acids: CASSGGQFQETQYF. The CDR3 DNA sequence: TGTGCCAGCTCCGGGGGACAGTTCCAAGAGACCCAGTACTTC.

The chain employs TRBV7-3 and TRBJ2-5; maybe TRBD2 (5 bases). Germline-derived CDR1 and CDR2 are SGHTA and FQGTGA. V shed 11 bases and J shed 0 bases, with 13 bases lying between them. The CDR3 runs to 13 residues. CDR3 amino acids: CASATDYQETQYF. The DNA of the CDR3 is TGTGCCTCAGCCACGGACTACCAAGAGACCCAGTACTTC.

The chain employs TRBV2 and TRBJ2-5; 9 bases map to TRBD2. The CDR3 sequence is 15 residues long. V dropped 10 bases and J dropped 7; count of bases not matched to a gene: 16. CDR1 and CDR2 from the germline V gene are SNHLY and FYNNEI. The CDR3: CATKLIAGELGTQYF. The CDR3 DNA is TGTGCCACCAAATTGATAGCGGGGGAGCTAGGGACCCAGTACTTC.

This chain joins TRBV7-2 and TRBJ2-1, with D maybe TRBD2 (6 bases). There are 17 residues in the CDR3. The V end was cut by 0 bases, the J end by 7 bases, with 19 bases between. The V gene's germline CDR1 is SGHTA and CDR2 FQGNSA. The CDR3 protein is CASSLAFTGTDYNEQFF. As DNA, the CDR3 is TGTGCCAGCAGCTTAGCGTTTACGGGAACGGACTATAATGAGCAGTTCTTC.

This chain uses TRBV28 with TRBJ2-1; D gene uncertain. V lost 5 bases and J 5 bases, leaving 7 bases between the germline ends. This CDR3 spans 12 amino acids. CDR1 is MDHEN, CDR2 SYDVKM, per germline. As DNA, the CDR3 is TGTGCCAGCAGTCCCTTTGACAATGAGCAGTTCTTC. Translation: CASSPFDNEQFF.

The chain uses TRBV6-1 and TRBJ2-3, with 7 bases identical to TRBD2. V lost 5 bases to trimming and J lost 5 bases; unmatched junction nucleotides: 10. Germline lookup yields CDR1 MNHNS and CDR2 SASEGT. This CDR3 comprises 15 residues. CDR3 in DNA: TGTGCCAGCAGTTTTACCGCGGGGGACGGAGATACGCAGTATTTT. This gives the protein CASSFTAGDGDTQYF.

This chain connects TRBV18 to TRBJ1-1, with unresolved D. Trimming pared 3 bases from V and 4 bases from J, leaving 9 bases between. The CDR3 sequence is 13 residues long. From germline, CDR1 is KGHSH and CDR2 LQKENI. In nucleotides, the CDR3 is TGTGCCAGCTCACCCGACGGGTTCACTGAAGCTTTCTTT. It codes for CASSPDGFTEAFF.

The rearrangement uses TRBV7-7 and TRBJ1-3; D is perhaps TRBD1 (6 bases). The CDR3 runs 14 residues. Germline V gives CDR1 SSHAT, CDR2 FNYEAQ (reference sequence). In nucleotides, the CDR3 is TGTGCTGCCGGGGACAAGGGCTCTGGAAACACCATATATTTT. Protein: CAAGDKGSGNTIYF.